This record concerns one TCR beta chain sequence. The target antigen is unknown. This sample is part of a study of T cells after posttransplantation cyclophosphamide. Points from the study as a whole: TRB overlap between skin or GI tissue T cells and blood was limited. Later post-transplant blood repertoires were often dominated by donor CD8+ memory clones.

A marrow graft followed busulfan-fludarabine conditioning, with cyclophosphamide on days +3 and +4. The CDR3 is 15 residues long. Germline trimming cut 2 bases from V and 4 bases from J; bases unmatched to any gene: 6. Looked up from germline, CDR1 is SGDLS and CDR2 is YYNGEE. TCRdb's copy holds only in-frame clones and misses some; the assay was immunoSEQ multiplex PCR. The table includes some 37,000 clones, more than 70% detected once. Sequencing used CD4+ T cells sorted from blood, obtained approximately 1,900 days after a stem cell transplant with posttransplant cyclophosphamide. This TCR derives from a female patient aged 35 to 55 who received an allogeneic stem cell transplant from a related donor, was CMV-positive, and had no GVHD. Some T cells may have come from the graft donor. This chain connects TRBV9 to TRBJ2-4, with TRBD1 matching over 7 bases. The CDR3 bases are TGTGCCAGCAGCGTTGGAGACAGGGTGAAAAACATTCAGTACTTC. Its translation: CASSVGDRVKNIQYF.